This entry lists 8 T cell receptor beta chains sequenced from one sample in a study of patients and donors after allogeneic stem cell transplantation. MiXCR, applied by TCRdb to the RT-PCR reads, yields one record per CDR3 protein. The profile covers tens of thousands of distinct CDR3 sequences, with roughly 48% appearing a single time and roughly two thirds taken by the ten largest. Material: blood, either unsorted or a sorted T cell fraction (not recorded which). The origin of the receptors is a human donor who was either an allogeneic HSCT recipient or a stem cell or donor lymphocyte infusion donor (not recorded which). It is not recorded whose cells these are; they may come from a transplant donor.

This clonotype occurred once. This chain connects TRBV7-2 to TRBJ2-2; D is unresolved. CDR1 is SGHTA and CDR2 is FQGNSA in the germline V gene. This CDR3 has 13 amino acids. V was trimmed by 0 bases and J by 3 bases, leaving 2 bases between them. CDR3 loop: CASSLAHTGELFF. The CDR3 coding sequence is TGTGCCAGCAGCTTAGCTCACACCGGGGAGCTGTTTTTT. The full variable domain, rest sourced from reference TRBV7-2 and TRBJ2-2, is GAGVSQSPSNKVTEKGKDVELRCDPISGHTALYWYRQSLGQGLEFLIYFQGNSAPDKSGLPSDRFSAERTGGSVSTLTIQRTQQEDSAVYLCASSLAHTGELFFGEGSRLTVL.

The V gene is TRBV7-9, the J gene TRBJ1-1; no clear D. V was shortened by 5 bases and J by 4 bases, with 8 bases between the two germline ends. Germline CDR1 SEHNR, CDR2 FQNEAQ (reference sequence). The CDR3 is 12 amino acids. CDR3 sequence (DNA): TGTGCCAGCAGCGTTCCGGGCACTGAAGCTTTCTTT. Translating gives CASSVPGTEAFF.

This chain uses TRBV27 with TRBJ1-6; the match to TRBD1 covers 12 bases. The V and J ends lost 7 bases and 13 bases, in that order; junction bases with no gene match: 5. Germline assignment: CDR1 MNHEY and CDR2 SMNVEV (reference sequence). CDR3 size: 13 residues. The CDR3 DNA is TGTGCCAGCACCCGGGACAGGGGGCTTCCCCTCCACTTT. This encodes CASTRDRGLPLHF.

V and J are TRBV7-9 and TRBJ2-7; 8 nucleotides line up with TRBD1. The trim removed 5 bases at V and 2 bases at J, leaving 14 bases unmatched. Germline CDR1 and CDR2: SEHNR and FQNEAQ (reference sequence). The CDR3 sequence is 17 residues long. The CDR3, as DNA: TGTGCCAGCAGCCATGACAGGGGACCGACTCTGACCTACGAGCAGTACTTC. Residues: CASSHDRGPTLTYEQYF.

This clonotype was counted only a few times. J is TRBJ1-6 and V is TRBV5-1, with D hard to call. V was clipped by 4 bases and J by 7 bases, with 15 bases between them. Germline V lookup: CDR1 SGHRS, CDR2 YFSETQ. This CDR3 comprises 15 residues. CDR3 sequence reads: CASSPRDSWNSPLHF. DNA of the CDR3: TGCGCCAGCAGCCCCCGGGATTCTTGGAATTCACCCCTCCACTTT.

This clonotype turned up a few times. This chain uses TRBV5-6 with TRBJ1-5, with D maybe TRBD1 (5 bases). The CDR3 is made up of 14 amino acids. Germline-derived CDR1 and CDR2 are SGHDT and YYEEEE. V lost 4 bases and J 11 bases, leaving 19 bases between the germline ends. In DNA form, the CDR3 reads TGTGCCAGCAGCCCGATGGGGCAGGGCCTCACCCAGCATTTT. This sequence encodes CASSPMGQGLTQHF.

There are a few counts of this clonotype. This chain uses TRBV6-5 with TRBJ1-6; no definite D call. In germline, CDR1 is MNHEY, CDR2 SVGAGI. Trimming shortened V by 5 bases and J by 7 bases, and 9 bases separated the two germline ends. CDR3 size: 13 residues. The DNA for the CDR3 is TGTGCCAGCAGTAAGACCCAAAATTCACCCCTCCACTTT. Amino acids: CASSKTQNSPLHF.

In DNA, the CDR3 is TGTGCCAGCAGCTTGTCCGGAGGCAGATGGGTTGATGAAGCTTTCTTT. It yields the protein CASSLSGGRWVDEAFF. This chain joins TRBV5-6 and TRBJ1-1; D is uncertain. The CDR3 spans 16 residues. Trimming removed 1 base at V and 7 bases at J, with 20 bases between. Germline CDR1 reads SGHDT; CDR2 reads YYEEEE. Supplemented by reference TRBV5-6 and TRBJ1-1, the full variable domain reads DAGVTQSPTHLIKTRGQQVTLRCSPKSGHDTVSWYQQALGQGPQFIFQYYEEEERQRGNFPDRFSGHQFPNYSSELNVNALLLGDSALYLCASSLSGGRWVDEAFFGQGTRLTVV.